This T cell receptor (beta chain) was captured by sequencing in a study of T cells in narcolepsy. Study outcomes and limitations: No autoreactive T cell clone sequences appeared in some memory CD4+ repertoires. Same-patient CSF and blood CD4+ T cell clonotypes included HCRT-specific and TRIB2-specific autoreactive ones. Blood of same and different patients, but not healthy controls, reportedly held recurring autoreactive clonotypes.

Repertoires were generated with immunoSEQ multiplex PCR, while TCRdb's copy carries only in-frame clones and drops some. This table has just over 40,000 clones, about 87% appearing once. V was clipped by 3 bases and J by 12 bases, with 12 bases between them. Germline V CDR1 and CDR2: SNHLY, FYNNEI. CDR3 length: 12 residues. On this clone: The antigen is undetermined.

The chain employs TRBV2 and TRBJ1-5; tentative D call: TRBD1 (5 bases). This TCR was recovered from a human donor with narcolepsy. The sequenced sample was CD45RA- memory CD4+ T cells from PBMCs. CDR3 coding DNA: TGTGCCAGCAGTGACCGGGGCCCGGGCCAGCATTTT. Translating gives CASSDRGPGQHF.